This section outlines one TCR beta chain sequence together with its context. The antigen is unknown. This sample was taken from a study of shared clonotypes between healthy human individuals. Some clones are missing from TCRdb's copy, which holds only in-frame ones; the method was immunoSEQ multiplex PCR. The sample contains some 2.4 million clones, 80% to 95% of which appear only once. J lost 10 bases, V lost 6 bases, and 6 bases had no gene match. The CDR3 length is 12 residues. Germline V gene sequence: CDR1 MNHNS, CDR2 SASEGT. Findings and limits, study-wide: Among the subsets, naive ones generally showed larger estimated richness than memory ones. The generation probabilities recorded for non-shared clonotypes fell below those of clonotypes shared by all four donors. Rarefaction gave evidence that sorted-subset sequencing remained incomplete despite large depth.

The sequence derives from a man younger than 35 in good health. Some clones in this sample may be carry-over from other donors' samples. The sample comprised naive CD4+ T cells from PBMCs. Noted subset: CD45RA+ positively selected. The rearrangement links TRBV6-1 to TRBJ1-2, with TRBD1 matching 9 bases. CDR3 sequence reads: CASRRTGVDYTF. DNA of the CDR3: TGTGCCAGCAGAAGGACAGGGGTGGACTACACCTTC.